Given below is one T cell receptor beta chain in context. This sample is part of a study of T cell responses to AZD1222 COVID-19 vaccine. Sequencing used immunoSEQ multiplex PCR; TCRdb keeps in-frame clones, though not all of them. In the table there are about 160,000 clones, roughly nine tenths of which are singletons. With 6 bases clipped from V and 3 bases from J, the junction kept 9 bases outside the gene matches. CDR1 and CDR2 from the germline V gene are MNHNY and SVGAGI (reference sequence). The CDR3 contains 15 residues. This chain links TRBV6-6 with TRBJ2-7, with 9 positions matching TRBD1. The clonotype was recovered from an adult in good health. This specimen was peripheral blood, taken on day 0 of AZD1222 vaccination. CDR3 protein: CASSHGQGRIYEQYF. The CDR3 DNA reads TGTGCCAGCAGCCATGGACAGGGGAGAATCTACGAGCAGTACTTC.